This T cell receptor beta chain was profiled in a study of cytomegalovirus exposure and HLA in healthy donors. The PCR used 60 Vbeta and 13 Jbeta primers. Profiled with immunoSEQ multiplex PCR; TCRdb holds only in-frame clones, not every one. In the table there are a few hundred thousand clones, 80% of which are singletons. CDR3 length: 17 residues. Germline V lookup: CDR1 MDHEN, CDR2 SYDVKM. J was trimmed by 7 bases and V by 4 bases; bases with no gene match: 15. This clonotype was obtained from a girl aged 2 to 10 in good health and CMV-seronegative. Sequencing was done on a sample of PBMCs. V gene TRBV28 combines with J gene TRBJ1-4; 7 nucleotides align to TRBD1. CDR3 sequence reads: CASSSAASGGRGEKLFF. The DNA of the CDR3 is TGTGCCAGCAGTTCAGCCGCCTCAGGGGGGCGGGGTGAAAAACTGTTTTTT.